This T cell receptor beta chain was found in a study of identical twins. Each CDR3 protein is one row after TCRdb ran MiXCR on the 5' RACE reads. Here the sample spans some 500,000 distinct CDR3 sequences, more than 13% being singletons. Trimming removed 4 bases at V and 6 bases at J, with 11 bases between. The CDR3 has 14 residues. The germline V gene has CDR1 SGHRS and CDR2 YFSETQ. This sample was shared with a second study, whose subject was yellow fever vaccine responses in identical twins.

The chain links TRBV5-1 to TRBJ1-6; perhaps TRBD1 as D (5 bases). The sample comprised CD4+ T cells sorted from blood. The receptor was isolated from a woman under 30 in good health. The CDR3 DNA reads as TGCGCCAGCAGCCATGGGGACCTTAATTCACCCCTCCACTTT. Protein: CASSHGDLNSPLHF.